The clone carrying this TCR beta chain was seen a few times. No antigen is known for it. The data belong to a study of T-cell reconstitution after alpha-beta-depleted transplantation in children. Study-level points and caveats: Where some patients showed high TCRbeta diversity at day 60, it came from recipient T cells and thymic progenitors that had survived.

The CDR3 consists of 16 residues. V was pared by 6 bases and J by 4 bases, with 9 bases of the junction left unmatched. Germline values: CDR1 MNHNS, CDR2 SASEGT. A TCRbeta library incorporating unique molecular identifiers was prepared. TCRdb independently ran MiXCR on the PCR reads; one entry per CDR3 protein. The sample carries 700,000 or so distinct CDR3 sequences, 13% recorded once. V is TRBV6-1 and J is TRBJ2-2; 9 bases align to TRBD1. This clonotype was obtained from a girl aged 2-10 years with congenital amegakaryocytic thrombocytopenia, due to receive a stem cell transplant. The material sequenced was PBMCs, taken before TCRalphabeta/CD19-depleted stem cell transplant. The CDR3 DNA reads as TGTGCCAGCAGACCCTGGACAGGGGAGTTCACCGGGGAGCTGTTTTTT. It yields the protein CASRPWTGEFTGELFF.